This T cell receptor beta chain was identified in a study of blood T cell repertoires in COVID-19. About the research overall: COVID-19 samples from acute and convalescent phases originated in the United States, Italy and Spain. Nucleic acid was either cDNA or gDNA, and it came from T cells, B-cell-depleted T cells, or PBMCs.

Authors' data handling: How many nucleated cells were present was estimated from reference gene primer amplification. Measured with immunoSEQ multiplex PCR; TCRdb has only the in-frame clones, and not every one. V and J calls and clone size are as listed in that table; D and trimming were resolved from the DNA. The table shows tens of thousands of clones, with about 68% occurring only once. This clonotype was obtained from a woman in her 70s with acute or convalescent COVID-19. The sample taken for sequencing was peripheral blood.

The CDR3 sequence: CAIMAGSTDTQYF. Written as DNA, the CDR3 is TGTGCCATCATGGCGGGTAGCACAGATACGCAGTATTTT. V usage is TRBV10-3 and J usage is TRBJ2-3; a possible D gene is TRBD2 (5 bases). The V end lost 7 bases, the J end lost 0 bases, and 8 bases lay between the germline ends. The CDR3 covers 13 residues. Germline CDR1 and CDR2: ENHRY and SYGVKD.